This record looks at one T cell receptor beta chain sequence and its context. The specificity of this receptor is unknown. Per-base qualities were not stored, and no clone one base away is much larger. The CDR3 sequence holds 15 residues, the cysteine and phenylalanine included. This entry keeps only the CDR3 DNA: 45 bases, framed from base 1. Germline trimming: 4 bases from V, 4 bases from J; junction bases outside gene matches: 5. The germline V gene sets CDR1 to SGHTA and CDR2 to FQGNSA. The immunoSEQ v3 hsTCRB kit was used to amplify TCR beta CDR3 regions from genomic DNA through bias-controlled multiplex PCR. TCR libraries were sequenced on an Illumina NextSeq 500 to 2 million to 2.5 million read pairs for survey level or 5-6 million for deep level. In the authors' own workflow: V, D and J genes were assigned, non-productive sequences were removed, and clonality was reported by immunoSEQ Analyzer software. Repertoires were compared using productive Simpson clonality and Morisita overlap index of productive TRB rearrangements between infused TIL and blood. TCRdb mirrors the immuneACCESS table, restricted to in-frame sequences. Some clones are absent from its copies; in checked studies, under half trace to an unresolved V gene, and the reason for the others is unknown. Clonal size and the V and J genes are those of that table, whereas D and trimming came from the DNA. The sample yields some 90,000 clones; approximately 65% were counted once. The ten top clones hold around 9.9% of the sample.

The intended sense of this specimen's time point label: pre-treatment sample, taken before nivolumab and TIL therapy. The baseline tumor samples were excised metastases, mostly pleural nodules or supraclavicular lymph nodes, taken from the same resection that was used to grow TIL. Tumors were collected before any PD-1/PD-L1 blockade, after which patients were given nivolumab, and patients who progressed were given lymphodepletion, an infusion of expanded TIL and IL-2. Between late 2017 and January 2020, a dual-center phase I trial enrolled adults who had stage 4 NSCLC. The samples were obtained from a phase I trial that was single-arm and open-label and tested tumor-infiltrating lymphocyte therapy combined with nivolumab in advanced non-small cell lung cancer. Parts of each resected tumor were snap-frozen in liquid nitrogen and kept at -80 degrees C. Tumor regions of interest were chosen on H&E sections by laser-capture macrodissection, pulverized into around 16 mg aliquots, and extracted with Qiagen Allprep kits.

The data are from a study of TIL therapy for anti-PD-1-resistant metastatic lung cancer (dated by TCRdb to the early 2020s). As for the study more broadly: A median age of approximately 50 years (range roughly 35-75) and a median tumor PD-L1 proportion score of 5.5% to 7% were recorded among enrolled patients. Most of the cohort had lung adenocarcinoma, including several EGFR-mutant tumors and two ALK-rearranged tumors, and half of the patients were either current or former smokers. T cell receptor beta sequencing of tumor and peripheral blood served to follow clonotypes across the tumor, the expanded TIL product, and serial blood samples. Across the cohort, whole-exome sequencing showed a median non-synonymous tumor mutation burden of roughly 1.5 mutations per megabase.

The full study reports these points: Clonal turnover during TIL culture was high, and many clones enriched in the product were not detected in the baseline tumor, suggesting clonal contraction rather than faithful expansion. Higher clonality and lower diversity were observed in expanded TIL cultures than in baseline intratumoral T cells (median clonality roughly 6% vs 31%, p < 0.0001). Because the cohort was highly selected, with more treatment-naive, never-smoker and oncogene-addicted patients than is typical, generalizability is limited. The study protocol defined all tumor marker inferences as exploratory.

The chain uses TRBV7-2 and TRBJ2-1; TRBD1 agrees with 9 junctional bases. This sequence was found in a person between 25 and 79 years old with non-small cell lung cancer. This specimen was tumor tissue, taken at baseline. The CDR3 here reads CASSSDRGYYNEQFF. In nucleotides, the sequence is TGTGCCAGCAGCTCCGACAGGGGGTATTACAATGAGCAGTTCTTC.